Listed here are 9 T cell receptor beta chains from one sample, sequenced in a study of T cell clonality in common variable immunodeficiency. Findings and caveats of the study: Common variable immunodeficiency TCR beta sequences reportedly had fewer deletions and N-nucleotide insertions.

Measured with immunoSEQ multiplex PCR; TCRdb has only the in-frame clones, and not every one. This sample comprises about 20,000 clones, none seen once only. Their recognized antigens are unknown. Specimen: peripheral blood mononuclear cells. These receptors all stem from a human donor with common variable immunodeficiency.

Only a few counts were recorded for this clone. From the germline J gene comes the end of the CDR3, since the read stops 3 residues before it. This chain joins TRBV19 and TRBJ2-3; 9 bases line up with TRBD1. The germline V gene has CDR1 LNHDA and CDR2 SQIVND (reference sequence). J gave up 6 bases and V 9 bases, and 7 bases lay outside the gene matches. There are 13 residues in the CDR3. CDR3 sequence: CASRDREGDTQYF. The part of the CDR3 DNA that was read is TGTGCCAGCCGGGACAGGGAGGGGGATACG.

Comment on this clone: From the germline J gene comes the end of the CDR3, since the read stops 3 residues before it. The genes are TRBV6-2 or TRBV6-3 and TRBJ2-7; 9 bases are shared with TRBD1. V shed 2 bases, J shed 0 bases, and the junction held 5 bases outside the gene matches. Germline V gene lookup returns CDR1 MNHEY and CDR2 SVGEGT. The CDR3 runs 16 residues. Here the CDR3 reads CASSYRGTGHSYEQYF. CDR3 DNA (partial): TGTGCCAGCAGTTACCGCGGGACAGGGCACTCCTACGAG.

This clone was counted ten times or more. The read is 3 residues too short to cover the CDR3 end, so that end is filled in from the germline J gene. This chain joins TRBV7-7 and TRBJ2-1, with D perhaps assigned TRBD1 or TRBD2 (6 bases each). Germline CDR1 SSHAT, CDR2 FNYEAQ (reference sequence). CDR3 length: 14 amino acids. The V and J ends lost 5 bases and 5 bases respectively, with 13 bases between them. The chain's CDR3 is CASSPGGGHNEQFF. Incomplete CDR3 DNA: TGTGCCAGCAGCCCCGGAGGGGGACACAATGAG. Supplemented by reference TRBV7-7 and TRBJ2-1, the full variable domain reads GAGVSQSPRYKVTKRGQDVTLRCDPISSHATLYWYQQALGQGPEFLTYFNYEAQPDKSGLPSDRFSAERPEGSISTLTIQRTEQRDSAMYRCASSPGGGHNEQFFGPGTRLTVL.

This clone was observed many times. Coverage ceases 3 residues before the CDR3 finishes, and the germline J gene fills in the end. The chain has TRBV23-1 and TRBJ2-1, with 9 bases fitting TRBD2. TRBV23-1 is given ORF status, its function remaining uncertain. CDR3 length: 16 amino acids. The J segment lost 6 bases and the V segment lost 4 bases, leaving 10 bases of the junction unmatched. Partial CDR3 DNA: TGCGCCAGCAGTCCCCCGTTAGCGGGGGAATGCAATGAG. It encodes CASSPPLAGECNE. The entire CDR3 protein is CASSPPLAGECNEQFF.

In its sample, this clone was seen a few times. The sequence runs out 3 residues before the end of the CDR3; the remainder is reconstructed from the germline J gene. The chain uses TRBV18 and TRBJ2-7; 7 nucleotides match TRBD1. Germline CDR1 is KGHSH and CDR2 is LQKENI. With 2 bases clipped from V and 4 bases from J, the junction kept 2 bases outside the gene matches. The length of the CDR3 is 13 residues. CDR3 protein: CASSPGTAYEQYF. The sequenced CDR3 bases are TGTGCCAGCTCACCAGGGACAGCGTACGAG. Complete variable domain (other parts from reference TRBV18 and TRBJ2-7): NAGVMQNPRHLVRRRGQEARLRCSPMKGHSHVYWYRQLPEEGLKFMVYLQKENIIDESGMPKERFSAEFPKEGPSILRIQQVVRGDSAAYFCASSPGTAYEQYFGPGTRLTVT.

This clone is deemed medium-sized (0.01 to 0.1%). The CDR3 end is not reached by the read, which stops 3 residues before it; the germline J gene fills it in. V and J are TRBV7-3 and TRBJ2-1; D possibly corresponds to TRBD1 (6 bases). The CDR3 length is 13 residues. V lost 2 bases to trimming and J lost 9 bases, with 11 bases between them. Germline V gene sequence: CDR1 SGHTA, CDR2 FQGTGA. The CDR3 DNA, read in part, is TGTGCCAGCAGCTTACTCAGGGGCGGTGAG. Its protein product is CASSLLRGGE. The entire CDR3 protein reads CASSLLRGGEQFF.

This clone was seen a handful of times. The CDR3 loop reads CASSPARGNEQFF. The part of the CDR3 DNA that was read is TGCGCCAGCAGCCCGGCTCGCGGGAATGAG. J is TRBJ2-1 and V is TRBV5-1; D perhaps matches TRBD2 (5 bases). With the read ending 3 residues before the CDR3 end, the germline J gene is used to fill in that end. This CDR3 has 13 amino acids. V was cut by 4 bases and J by 7 bases, with 12 bases left in between. CDR1 and CDR2 (germline): SGHRS, YFSETQ.

Note on this clone: The missing CDR3 end, 3 residues past where the read stops, is filled in from the germline J gene. The chain recombines TRBV6-2 or TRBV6-3 with TRBJ2-5; 8 bases are shared with TRBD2. V lost 4 bases to trimming and J lost 5 bases; unmatched junction nucleotides: 9. The CDR3 runs to 15 residues. CDR1 is MNHEY, CDR2 SVGEGT, per germline. The chain's CDR3 is CASSSQAGEGETQYF. The CDR3 DNA, read in part, is TGTGCCAGCAGTTCCCAAGCGGGAGAAGGGGAGACC.

Comment on this clone: From the germline J gene comes the end of the CDR3, since the read stops 3 residues before it. V is TRBV2 and J is TRBJ2-3; D may correspond to TRBD1 or TRBD2 (7 bases each). V lost 6 bases, J lost 5 bases, and 18 bases lay in between. Germline V gene lookup returns CDR1 SNHLY and CDR2 FYNNEI. This CDR3 contains 15 residues. Incomplete CDR3 DNA: TGTGCCAGCAGGCGAGGGGGCGGCGGGAGAGATACG. It is translated as CASRRGGGGRDT. The full CDR3 protein is CASRRGGGGRDTQYF.